The present T cell receptor beta chain was sequenced within a study of cytomegalovirus exposure and HLA in healthy donors. As regards this clone: What it binds is not known.

The CDR3 is 16 residues long. The ends lost 1 base at V and 3 bases at J; junction bases unmatched: 8. Germline lookup yields CDR1 MNHNS and CDR2 SASEGT. Whole-study findings and limits: Previous analysis showed most TCR beta V segments were productive about 87% or about 30% of the time. Usually a TCR sequence was rare, but some public TCRs were found in many donors. What was likely a sequencing artifact was a cluster of highly shared sequence variants.

PCR primers comprised 60 Vbeta and 13 Jbeta primers. The method was immunoSEQ multiplex PCR; TCRdb's version includes in-frame clones alone and lacks a portion of them. The sample consists of roughly 170,000 clones, approximately 81% of them appearing once. This TCR was sampled from a male donor in good health and CMV-seronegative. The genes are TRBV6-1 and TRBJ1-1; 7 nucleotides align to TRBD1. Sequencing was performed on PBMCs. CDR3: CASSEGRGRWDTEAFF. The CDR3 bases are TGTGCCAGCAGTGAAGGGAGGGGGCGGTGGGACACTGAAGCTTTCTTT.